This note documents a single T cell receptor beta chain sequence. Assay used: immunoSEQ multiplex PCR; TCRdb lists only in-frame clones, some missing. This table has approximately 170,000 clones, approximately 84% appearing once. Trimming left V 5 bases short and J 3 bases short, with 11 bases between. CDR3 length equals 14 residues. CDR1 LNHDA and CDR2 SQIVND come from the germline V gene (reference sequence). This entry comes from a study of cytomegalovirus exposure and HLA in healthy donors. The sequence came from a man aged 25-45 years in good health and CMV-seropositive. Sequenced: PBMCs. The chain joins TRBV19 to TRBJ1-5; D is ambiguous. CDR3 in DNA: TGTGCCAGTAGTCCTACTGGGCCCAATCAGCCCCAGCATTTT. It translates to CASSPTGPNQPQHF.